This is a list of T cell receptor beta chains from one sample in a study of CD8 T cells in ankylosing spondylitis. One entry per CDR3 protein results from TCRdb running MiXCR on the 5' RACE reads. The sample records roughly 670,000 distinct CDR3 sequences, roughly 20% being singletons. The specimen sequenced was blood, either unsorted or a sorted T cell fraction (not recorded which). The origin of the receptors is a male donor with ankylosing spondylitis. Both conserved end residues are part of each CDR3. D genes are given only for firm matches. Only some rows state a clone size, as once, few, many or a class for expanded clones.

NA,TRBJ1-6,TRBD1,TRBV2,CASRGQGVTDSPLHF,TGTGCCAGCAGGGGACAGGGGGTTACGGATTCACCCCTCCACTTT
NA,TRBJ2-3,NA,TRBV27,CASRLVSWGTDTQYF,TGTGCCAGCAGGCTAGTCTCCTGGGGGACAGATACGCAGTATTTT
NA,TRBJ2-1,TRBD2,TRBV6-2/TRBV6-3,CASSSPPAGGGKYNEQFF,TGTGCCAGCAGTTCCCCCCCTGCGGGAGGGGGTAAGTACAATGAGCAGTTCTTC
few,TRBJ1-2,TRBD1,TRBV20-1,CSAQRQGAGGYTF,TGCAGTGCACAGAGACAGGGGGCGGGGGGCTACACCTTC
NA,TRBJ2-1,NA,TRBV2,CASSELTREQFF,TGTGCCAGCAGTGAATTGACGCGAGAGCAGTTCTTC
few,TRBJ1-2,TRBD1,TRBV12-3/TRBV12-4,CASSLVGTGYNYGYTF,TGTGCCAGCAGTTTAGTGGGGACAGGCTATAACTATGGCTACACCTTC
NA,TRBJ1-2,NA,TRBV12-3/TRBV12-4,CASSIRASTYGYTF,TGTGCCAGCAGTATACGGGCCTCGACCTATGGCTACACCTTC
NA,TRBJ1-1,NA,TRBV28,CASSYAPAGNTEAFF,TGTGCCAGCAGTTACGCCCCAGCGGGGAACACTGAAGCTTTCTTT
NA,TRBJ1-1,NA,TRBV2,CASSEVVRVVYTEAFF,TGTGCCAGCAGTGAAGTTGTTCGGGTTGTGTACACTGAAGCTTTCTTT
NA,TRBJ2-7,NA,TRBV29-1,CSVVPFEANSYEQYF,TGCAGCGTCGTCCCGTTTGAGGCGAACTCCTACGAGCAGTACTTC
NA,TRBJ1-2,NA,TRBV12-3/TRBV12-4,CASSSLYWGTPKTYGYTF,TGTGCCAGCAGTTCTCTATATTGGGGGACACCCAAGACCTATGGCTACACCTTC
NA,TRBJ2-2,NA,TRBV24-1,CATSPGGRTGELFF,TGTGCCACCAGTCCCGGGGGCCGCACCGGGGAGCTGTTTTTT
NA,TRBJ1-5,NA,TRBV20-1,CSARDGARGNNQPQHF,TGCAGTGCTAGAGATGGGGCCCGGGGCAACAATCAGCCCCAGCATTTT
few,TRBJ2-5,NA,TRBV6-1,CASSELKETQYF,TGTGCCAGCAGTGAGTTAAAAGAGACCCAGTACTTC
few,TRBJ2-1,NA,TRBV6-4,CASSDEGDNKEQFF,TGTGCCAGCAGTGATGAGGGGGACAACAAGGAGCAGTTCTTC
few,TRBJ1-1,NA,TRBV27,CASNPQGRNTEAFF,TGTGCCAGCAACCCCCAGGGGCGGAACACTGAAGCTTTCTTT
once,TRBJ2-3,NA,TRBV9,CASSEFSGSSTDTQYF,TGTGCCAGCAGCGAATTCTCAGGGTCAAGCACAGATACGCAGTATTTT
NA,TRBJ2-5,TRBD2,TRBV27,CASGKTSREWETQYF,TGTGCCAGCGGCAAGACTAGCAGGGAATGGGAGACCCAGTACTTC
few,TRBJ2-1,NA,TRBV28,CASSPTGGQSLNEQFF,TGTGCCAGCAGTCCGACCGGGGGGCAATCCCTGAATGAGCAGTTCTTC
NA,TRBJ1-5,TRBD1,TRBV20-1,CSASPGTGFQPQHF,TGCAGTGCTAGCCCCGGGACAGGGTTTCAGCCCCAGCATTTT
NA,TRBJ1-5,TRBD1,TRBV12-3/TRBV12-4,CASTLGGQENQPQHF,TGTGCCAGCACCCTAGGGGGACAGGAAAATCAGCCCCAGCATTTT
NA,TRBJ1-2,NA,TRBV25-1,CASSPGGAGVYGYTF,TGTGCCAGCAGTCCCGGGGGGGCAGGTGTATATGGCTACACCTTC
NA,TRBJ2-4,TRBD2,TRBV7-8,CASSPVAGGAKNIQYF,TGTGCCAGCAGCCCGGTAGCGGGAGGGGCCAAAAACATTCAGTACTTC
NA,TRBJ1-5,NA,TRBV20-1,CSASLSIGQPQHF,TGCAGTGCTAGTTTGTCAATCGGTCAGCCCCAGCATTTT
NA,TRBJ2-7,TRBD2,TRBV7-9,CASSLTPGLADYEQYF,TGTGCCAGCAGCTTAACTCCGGGACTAGCGGACTACGAGCAGTACTTC
few,TRBJ1-2,NA,TRBV2,CASRKRQDLSGYTF,TGTGCCAGCAGGAAAAGACAGGATCTATCTGGCTACACCTTC
NA,TRBJ2-7,NA,TRBV29-1,CSVAPTIGGEQYF,TGCAGCGTTGCCCCCACGATTGGTGGCGAGCAGTACTTC
few,TRBJ2-1,NA,TRBV12-3/TRBV12-4,CASSLGGTRDEQFF,TGTGCCAGCAGCTTAGGGGGAACGAGGGATGAGCAGTTCTTC
few,TRBJ2-6,TRBD2,TRBV12-3/TRBV12-4,CASIGRGSGANVLTF,TGTGCCAGCATCGGGAGGGGGTCTGGGGCCAACGTCCTGACTTTC
many,TRBJ2-1,NA,TRBV5-1,CASSLEASVYNEQFF,TGTGCCAGCAGCTTAGAGGCTAGCGTATACAATGAGCAGTTCTTC
NA,TRBJ2-5,TRBD2,TRBV30,CAWSGGLELAETQYF,TGTGCCTGGAGTGGAGGATTAGAACTAGCGGAGACCCAGTACTTC
NA,TRBJ1-4,NA,TRBV6-1,CASSHNRATNEKLFF,TGTGCCAGCAGTCATAACAGGGCGACTAATGAAAAACTGTTTTTT
NA,TRBJ2-1,NA,TRBV7-2,CASSSKPAYNEQFF,TGTGCCAGCAGCTCCAAGCCCGCCTACAATGAGCAGTTCTTC
NA,TRBJ2-5,NA,TRBV7-6,CASSWTAQGTQYF,TGTGCCAGCAGCTGGACAGCCCAGGGGACCCAGTACTTC
few,TRBJ2-5,TRBD2,TRBV29-1,CSVVLAGETQYF,TGCAGCGTTGTTTTAGCGGGAGAGACCCAGTACTTC
NA,TRBJ1-2,TRBD1,TRBV12-3/TRBV12-4,CASKPTGISGYGYTF,TGTGCCAGCAAGCCGACAGGGATCTCAGGCTATGGCTACACCTTC
NA,TRBJ1-4,NA,TRBV3-1,CASSRKGGGEKLFF,TGTGCCAGCAGCCGCAAAGGGGGTGGTGAAAAACTGTTTTTT
few,TRBJ1-2,NA,TRBV19,CASAGFNYGYTF,TGTGCCAGCGCGGGATTTAACTATGGCTACACCTTC
few,TRBJ2-2,NA,TRBV24-1,CATHSGTWANTGELFF,TGTGCTACACACTCCGGGACATGGGCGAACACCGGGGAGCTGTTTTTT
NA,TRBJ1-1,NA,TRBV5-6,CASSFRGGLTEAFF,TGTGCCAGCAGCTTTCGTGGGGGGCTCACTGAAGCTTTCTTT
few,TRBJ2-3,NA,TRBV18,CASYPDNQDTQYF,TGTGCCAGCTACCCGGACAACCAAGATACGCAGTATTTT
NA,TRBJ2-7,TRBD1,TRBV18,CASSPPDRAFHEQYF,TGTGCCAGCTCACCACCCGACAGGGCTTTCCACGAGCAGTACTTC
few,TRBJ1-2,TRBD1,TRBV5-1,CASSSGQRNYGYTF,TGCGCCAGCAGCTCGGGACAGCGCAACTATGGCTACACCTTC
few,TRBJ1-5,NA,TRBV15,CATSRQTGRDQPQHF,TGTGCCACCAGCAGGCAAACAGGGCGGGATCAGCCCCAGCATTTT
few,TRBJ1-3,NA,TRBV4-3,CASSQDRTGWGGNTIYF,TGCGCCAGCAGCCAAGACAGAACAGGATGGGGTGGAAACACCATATATTTT
few,TRBJ2-7,TRBD1,TRBV12-3/TRBV12-4,CASSSDAGGAGYEQYF,TGTGCCAGCAGTTCCGATGCAGGGGGCGCTGGCTACGAGCAGTACTTC
many,TRBJ2-5,TRBD2,TRBV20-1,CSARLAGGETQYF,TGCAGTGCTCGACTAGCGGGGGGTGAGACCCAGTACTTC
many,TRBJ1-1,NA,TRBV4-1,CASSQPGKMTEAFF,TGCGCCAGCAGCCAACCGGGAAAAATGACTGAAGCTTTCTTT
NA,TRBJ1-4,NA,TRBV7-9,CASSEGSPGDEKLFF,TGTGCCAGCAGCGAGGGGAGTCCTGGAGATGAAAAACTGTTTTTT
once,TRBJ1-1,NA,TRBV30,CAWSRERTKQGTAEAFF,TGTGCCTGGAGTCGAGAGCGAACGAAACAGGGAACCGCTGAAGCTTTCTTT
few,TRBJ1-1,NA,TRBV29-1,CSVGRGAGEAFF,TGCAGCGTCGGGCGGGGGGCAGGTGAAGCTTTCTTT
NA,TRBJ2-7,NA,TRBV21-1,CATPGQGAYEQYF,TGTGCCACCCCGGGACAGGGCGCCTACGAGCAGTACTTC
NA,TRBJ2-5,NA,TRBV3-1,CASSHRGGGSGETQYF,TGTGCCAGCAGCCACAGGGGCGGGGGATCTGGGGAGACCCAGTACTTC
many,TRBJ2-7,TRBD2,TRBV27,CASSLSGGSSYEQYF,TGTGCCAGCAGTTTATCGGGGGGGAGCTCCTACGAGCAGTACTTC
NA,TRBJ2-5,TRBD2,TRBV20-1,CSAREAGGKGETQYF,TGCAGTGCTAGAGAAGCGGGGGGCAAGGGAGAGACCCAGTACTTC
many,TRBJ2-2,NA,TRBV12-3/TRBV12-4,CASSQDRFGELFF,TGTGCCAGCAGCCAAGACAGGTTCGGGGAGCTGTTTTTT
NA,TRBJ1-3,NA,TRBV12-3/TRBV12-4,CASSPRDKGNTIYF,TGTGCCAGCAGTCCACGGGACAAAGGAAACACCATATATTTT
NA,TRBJ1-3,NA,TRBV3-1,CATGTVYSGNTIYF,TGTGCCACCGGAACGGTTTACTCTGGAAACACCATATATTTT
few,TRBJ2-3,NA,TRBV11-2,CASSPSSPSTDTQYF,TGTGCCAGCAGTCCTAGCTCACCCTCCACAGATACGCAGTATTTT